Reported below is one T cell receptor beta chain. Its antigen specificity is not known. Within one base of it there is no much larger clone, and no base qualities were kept. V is pruned by 0 bases and J by 4 bases, leaving 18 bases of the junction without a gene match. From a lookup of the germline V gene, CDR1 and CDR2 are SGDLS and YYNGEE. The CDR3 runs 20 amino acids, cysteine and phenylalanine included. This entry keeps only the CDR3 DNA: 60 bases, framed from base 1. The collaborating institutions used their own protocols to collect whole blood in K2EDTA tubes. For TCRbeta analysis, collaborator samples were shipped as frozen whole blood, as isolated PBMCs, or as DNA extracted from either sample type. The data originate from a study of blood T cell repertoires in COVID-19 (dated by TCRdb to the early 2020s). As for the study more broadly: Samples covering the acute and convalescent phases of COVID-19 were provided by collaborators in the United States, Italy and Spain. The prospective study material was composed of cDNA or gDNA derived from T cells, B-cell-depleted T cells, or PBMCs. The dataset comprised deeply sampled blood TCRbeta repertoires from subjects exposed to, actively infected with, or recovered from COVID-19. The repertoires were released in a freely available public database meant as a resource for research on the immune response to SARS-CoV-2. Samples were obtained from the ongoing ImmuneRACE study (first 160 participants) and from over a thousand subjects provided by 6 global collaborators. Sample metadata almost always included a de-identified subject ID, COVID-19 status, age in years and sex. HLA class I and class II types, where available, came from metadata supplied by the sample provider rather than from assay-based typing. Paper-wide results and their limitations: Clinical and demographic metadata were provided uncurated, with the amount varying by source and participant.

TCRbeta CDR3 regions were amplified from genomic DNA using the immunoSEQ Assay, a bias-controlled multiplex PCR. As for the original processing: Within the assay, amplification of reference gene primers was used to estimate how many nucleated cells each sample contained. To quantify the absolute abundance of each unique TCRbeta CDR3 rearrangement, sequence reads were collapsed and filtered. For each sample, productive Simpson clonality was calculated as the square root of Simpson's diversity index across productive rearrangements. This is the immuneACCESS table as TCRdb keeps it, with only in-frame sequences that have V and J called. A part of the clones is gone; compared with another copy, unresolved V genes explain less than half, and the rest is unexplained. The V and J calls and clone size are taken from that table; D and trimming were inferred from the DNA. The table for this sample lists about 110,000 clones; just over 90% of them were counted only once. The ten biggest clones cover less than 1.5% of the sample.

This receptor was taken from a woman aged 25 to 45 with acute or convalescent COVID-19. Sample: peripheral blood. This chain is built from TRBV9 and TRBJ1-4; 7 nucleotides in the junction match TRBD1. The DNA is as follows: TGTGCCAGCAGCGTAGCTCCCTCGGGACAGCCTTCTGCCTTTAATGAAAAACTGTTTTTT. Its coded protein is CASSVAPSGQPSAFNEKLFF.